This T cell receptor beta chain originates from a study of cytomegalovirus exposure and HLA in healthy donors. The CDR3 has 13 amino acids. V lost 7 bases to trimming and J lost 4 bases, with 11 bases between them. Germline V gene sequence: CDR1 SNHLY, CDR2 FYNNEI. The PCR ran on 60 Vbeta and 13 Jbeta primers. Repertoires were generated with immunoSEQ multiplex PCR, while TCRdb's copy carries only in-frame clones and drops some. This table has more than 100,000 clones, 60% to 85% appearing once. To note about this clone: Its antigen remains unknown.

Study-level results: The authors enumerated around 150 TCR beta chains as linked to cytomegalovirus.

This receptor was identified in a young woman in good health and CMV-seronegative. Sequenced input: PBMCs. This rearrangement joins TRBV2 to TRBJ2-1; D is perhaps TRBD2 (5 bases). For the CDR3, the DNA is TGTGCCAGCAATTTTGAGGGTTACAATGAGCAGTTCTTC. It is translated as CASNFEGYNEQFF.